This T cell receptor beta chain is from a study of T cells after yellow fever vaccination. The CDR3 is 15 residues long. Per the germline V gene, CDR1 is LGHNA and CDR2 is YSLEER. The V gene lost 7 bases and the J gene lost 4 bases, with 19 bases spanning the gap. Each CDR3 protein is one row after TCRdb ran MiXCR on the 5' RACE reads. The table includes roughly 340,000 distinct CDR3 sequences, roughly 4% detected once. Findings of the study overall: The CD4 compartment and the CD8 compartment contained a small share of clonotypes in common. Contamination by abundant bulk-population clonotypes could be present in FACS-sorted repertoires.

This clonotype was seen more than once but under ten times. Its antigen is unidentified. The TCR sequence derives from a man aged 18 to 30 who received the YFV17D yellow fever vaccine. The rearrangement uses TRBV4-3 and TRBJ1-1, with D perhaps TRBD1 (6 bases). The source material was PBMCs, sampled 5 days after the yellow fever booster vaccination. The CDR3 region has the DNA TGCGCCAGCACCTCAAAGCGGAGAGGGGGCACTGAAGCTTTCTTT. Its translation is CASTSKRRGGTEAFF.